Shown below are 8 T cell receptor beta chains from a single sample sequenced in a study of T cell responses to AZD1222 COVID-19 vaccine. Profiled with immunoSEQ multiplex PCR; TCRdb holds only in-frame clones, not every one. The sample has some 110,000 clones; around 83% are singletons. The sample consisted of peripheral blood, taken 28 days after the second AZD1222 dose. The origin of the receptors is an adult who received the AZD1222 COVID-19 vaccine.

The chain recombines TRBV3-1 (or the pseudogene TRBV3-2) with TRBJ1-1; D unclear. The V end was cut by 4 bases, the J end by 3 bases, with 12 bases between. CDR3 size: 14 residues. Germline V CDR1 and CDR2: LGHDT, YNNKEL (reference sequence). This CDR3 is CASSLGGVDTEAFF. In DNA form, the CDR3 reads TGTGCCAGCAGCCTCGGTGGGGTTGACACTGAAGCTTTCTTT.

This clone was seen only a few times. This chain joins TRBV6-5 and TRBJ1-6; D is undetermined. The CDR3 has 15 amino acids. CDR1 and CDR2 from the germline V gene are MNHEY and SVGAGI. The germline V and J ends were trimmed by 7 bases and 0 bases, with 10 bases remaining between them. CDR3 bases: TGTGCCAGCAACGCCGGGAGCTCCTATAATTCACCCCTCCACTTT. This gives the protein CASNAGSSYNSPLHF.

This clone was observed a single time. Other DNA sequences in the sample encode the same CDR3. The gene calls are TRBV5-1 and TRBJ1-2, with TRBD1 matching 11 bases. The germline V gene has CDR1 SGHRS and CDR2 YFSETQ. The CDR3 length is 14 residues. V lost 2 bases to trimming and J lost 5 bases; unmatched junction nucleotides: 2. Written as DNA, the CDR3 is TGCGCCAGCAGCTTAGGACAGGGGGCATATGGCTACACCTTC. This codes for CASSLGQGAYGYTF. Variable domain in full (rest from reference TRBV5-1 and TRBJ1-2): KAGVTQTPRYLIKTRGQQVTLSCSPISGHRSVSWYQQTPGQGLQFLFEYFSETQRNKGNFPGRFSGRQFSNSRSEMNVSTLELGDSALYLCASSLGQGAYGYTFGSGTRLTVV.

This CDR3 is CASSLGWRGAFSKGQTQYF. CDR3 DNA: TGTGCCAGCAGCTTAGGATGGCGGGGGGCGTTCTCAAAGGGGCAGACGCAGTATTTT. This chain connects TRBV7-9 to TRBJ2-3, with 8 positions matching TRBD2. CDR3 length: 19 amino acids. Germline V gene data show CDR1 as SEHNR and CDR2 as FQNEAQ (reference sequence). The J segment lost 9 bases and the V segment lost 1 base, leaving 21 bases of the junction unmatched.

This chain connects TRBV10-2 to TRBJ1-2, with a weak D call TRBD1 (5 bases). V lost 7 bases and J lost 1, with 13 bases in between. CDR1 and CDR2 (germline): WSHSY, SAAADI. The CDR3 is 14 residues long. This CDR3 reads CASTQDRYNYGYTF. Written as DNA, the CDR3 is TGCGCCAGCACCCAAGACAGATATAACTATGGCTACACCTTC.

The chain links TRBV4-1 to TRBJ2-1, with 8 bases lining up with TRBD1. The CDR3 is made up of 15 amino acids. Germline loops: CDR1 MGHRA, CDR2 YSYEKL. V lost 3 bases to trimming and J lost 3 bases; unmatched junction nucleotides: 4. CDR3: CASSHGQGDYNEQFF. The CDR3 region has the DNA TGCGCCAGCAGCCACGGACAGGGCGACTACAATGAGCAGTTCTTC.

V usage is TRBV10-3 and J usage is TRBJ2-5; 7 bases are shared with TRBD2. The CDR3 contains 14 residues. Germline lookup yields CDR1 ENHRY and CDR2 SYGVKD. Losses at the gene ends were 2 bases for V and 1 base for J; bases not matched to a gene: 1. CDR3: CAISEGGGQETQYF. CDR3 DNA: TGTGCCATCAGTGAGGGCGGGGGCCAAGAGACCCAGTACTTC.

The CDR3 nucleotides are TGTGCCAGCAGCAACGGCCGGGGCCGGGAAGGGCAGTACTTC. This gives the protein CASSNGRGREGQYF. This sequence joins TRBV28 and TRBJ2-7; the D gene could be TRBD1 or TRBD2 (5 bases each). The V and J ends lost 6 bases and 9 bases respectively, with 21 bases between them. Germline V CDR1 and CDR2: MDHEN, SYDVKM. The CDR3 totals 14 residues.